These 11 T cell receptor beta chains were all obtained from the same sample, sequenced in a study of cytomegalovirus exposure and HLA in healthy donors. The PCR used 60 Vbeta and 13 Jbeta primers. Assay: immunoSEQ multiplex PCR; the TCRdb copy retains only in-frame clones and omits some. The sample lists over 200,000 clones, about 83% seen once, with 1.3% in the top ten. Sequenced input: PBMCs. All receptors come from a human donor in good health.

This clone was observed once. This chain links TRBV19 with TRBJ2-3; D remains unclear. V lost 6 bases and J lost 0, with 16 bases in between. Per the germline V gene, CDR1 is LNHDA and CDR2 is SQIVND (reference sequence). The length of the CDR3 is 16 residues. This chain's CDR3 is CASSYAPARSTDTQYF. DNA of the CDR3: TGTGCCAGTAGCTATGCCCCCGCTCGGAGCACAGATACGCAGTATTTT.

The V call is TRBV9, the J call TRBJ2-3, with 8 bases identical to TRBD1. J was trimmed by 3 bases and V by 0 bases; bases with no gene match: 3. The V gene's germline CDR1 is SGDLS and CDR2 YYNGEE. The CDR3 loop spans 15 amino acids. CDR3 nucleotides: TGTGCCAGCAGCGTAGACCAGGGGGCGACAGATACGCAGTATTTT. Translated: CASSVDQGATDTQYF.

In DNA form, the CDR3 reads TGTGCCAGCGATAGCGGGAGTAACTCCTACGAGCAGTACTTC. The encoded protein is CASDSGSNSYEQYF. The chain recombines TRBV6-6 with TRBJ2-5, with TRBD2 identical over 9 bases. The J call is uncertain, as TRBJ2-7 better fits the DNA end. Germline CDR1 reads MNHNY; CDR2 reads SVGAGI (reference sequence). The CDR3 is 14 amino acids.

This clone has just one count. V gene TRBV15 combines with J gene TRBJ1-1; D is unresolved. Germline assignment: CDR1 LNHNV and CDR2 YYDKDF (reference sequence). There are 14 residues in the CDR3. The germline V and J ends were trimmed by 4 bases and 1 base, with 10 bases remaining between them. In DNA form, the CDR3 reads TGTGCCACCAGCACGTCCCGCGGGAACACTGAAGCTTTCTTT. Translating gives CATSTSRGNTEAFF. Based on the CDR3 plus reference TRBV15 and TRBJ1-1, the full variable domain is DAMVIQNPRYQVTQFGKPVTLSCSQTLNHNVMYWYQQKSSQAPKLLFHYYDKDFNNEADTPDNFQSRRPNTSFCFLDIRSPGLGDTAMYLCATSTSRGNTEAFFGQGTRLTVV.

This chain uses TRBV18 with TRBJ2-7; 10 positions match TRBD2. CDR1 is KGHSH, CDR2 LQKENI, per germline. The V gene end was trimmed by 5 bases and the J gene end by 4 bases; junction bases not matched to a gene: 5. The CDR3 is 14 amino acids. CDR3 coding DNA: TGTGCCAGCTCATCTACTAGCGGGAAGTACGAGCAGTACTTC. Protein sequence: CASSSTSGKYEQYF.

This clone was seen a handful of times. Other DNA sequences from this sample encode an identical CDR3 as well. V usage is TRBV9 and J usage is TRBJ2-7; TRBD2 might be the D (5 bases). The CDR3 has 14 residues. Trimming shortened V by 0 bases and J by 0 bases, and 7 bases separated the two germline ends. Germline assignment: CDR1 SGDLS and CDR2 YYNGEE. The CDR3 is CASSVASGSYEQYF. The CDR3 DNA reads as TGTGCCAGCAGCGTAGCGAGCGGCTCCTACGAGCAGTACTTC.

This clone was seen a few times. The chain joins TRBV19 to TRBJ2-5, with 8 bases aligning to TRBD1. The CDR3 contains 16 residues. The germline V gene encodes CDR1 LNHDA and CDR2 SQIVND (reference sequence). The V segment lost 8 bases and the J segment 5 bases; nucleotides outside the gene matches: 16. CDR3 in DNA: TGTGCCAGTGGCCCATTGGCCAGGGGGCGCTCGGAGACCCAGTACTTC. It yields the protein CASGPLARGRSETQYF.

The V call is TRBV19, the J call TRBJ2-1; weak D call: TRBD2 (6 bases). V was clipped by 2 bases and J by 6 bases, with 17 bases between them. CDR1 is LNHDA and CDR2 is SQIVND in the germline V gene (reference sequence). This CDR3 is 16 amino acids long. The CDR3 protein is CASSIISVSGPNEQFF. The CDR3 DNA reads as TGTGCCAGTAGTATAATATCAGTAAGCGGGCCCAATGAGCAGTTCTTC.

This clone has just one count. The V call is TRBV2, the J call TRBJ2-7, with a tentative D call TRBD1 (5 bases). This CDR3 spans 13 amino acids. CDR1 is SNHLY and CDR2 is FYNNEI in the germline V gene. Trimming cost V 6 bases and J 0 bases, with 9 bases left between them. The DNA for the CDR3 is TGTGCCAGCAGCCCAGGGCCCTCCTACGAGCAGTACTTC. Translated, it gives CASSPGPSYEQYF.

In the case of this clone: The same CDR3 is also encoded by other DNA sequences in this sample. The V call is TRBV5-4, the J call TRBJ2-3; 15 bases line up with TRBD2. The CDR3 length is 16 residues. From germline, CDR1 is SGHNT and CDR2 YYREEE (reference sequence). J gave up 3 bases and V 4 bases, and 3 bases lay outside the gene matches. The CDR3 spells CASSPGTSGRTDTQYF. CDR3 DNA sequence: TGTGCCAGCAGCCCGGGGACTAGCGGGAGGACAGATACGCAGTATTTT.

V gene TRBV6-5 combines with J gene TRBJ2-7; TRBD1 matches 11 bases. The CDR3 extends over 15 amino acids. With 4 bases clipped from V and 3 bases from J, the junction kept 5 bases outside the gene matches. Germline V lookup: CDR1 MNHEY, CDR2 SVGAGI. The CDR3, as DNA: TGTGCCAGCAGTTCTCGGACAGGGGGCATCTACGAGCAGTACTTC. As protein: CASSSRTGGIYEQYF.